Listed below are T cell receptor beta chains from one sample, sequenced in a study of graft-versus-host responses after intestinal transplantation. Sequenced by immunoSEQ multiplex PCR; TCRdb stores in-frame clones only, minus some. The data contain under 100,000 clones, 94% of them singletons. These receptors' targets are unknown. Here the sequenced sample was unstimulated CD4+ T cells sorted from spleen or lymph node cells, taken before transplant. These receptors originate from a human donor who was the organ donor for an intestinal transplant. The CDR3 runs from the conserved cysteine through the conserved F or W. A D gene is named only where the DNA matches it firmly. Not all rows give a size; the values are once, few, many and, for expanded clones, a class.

CASSPPGQALNTEAFF,TGCGCCAGCAGCCCCCCCGGACAGGCCCTTAACACTGAAGCTTTCTTT,TRBV5-1,TRBD1,TRBJ1-1,-
CASSSRTWVYGYTF,TGTGCCAGCAGTTCGCGGACATGGGTCTATGGCTACACCTTC,TRBV28,-,TRBJ1-2,-
CASRHPGQGVYEQYF,TGTGCCAGTAGGCATCCGGGACAGGGAGTCTACGAGCAGTACTTC,TRBV19,TRBD1,TRBJ2-7,-
CAWTALGLTGELFF,TGTGCCTGGACAGCCTTAGGTCTAACCGGGGAGCTGTTTTTT,TRBV30,-,TRBJ2-2,-
CASSLGFSGENTEAFF,TGCGCCAGCAGCTTGGGTTTTTCAGGTGAGAACACTGAAGCTTTCTTT,TRBV5-1,-,TRBJ1-1,-
CASSANSGGARNEQFF,TGTGCCAGCAGCGCGAATAGCGGGGGGGCTCGAAATGAGCAGTTCTTC,TRBV7-3,TRBD2,TRBJ2-1,-
CASSGSLGGSNQPQHF,TGTGCCAGCAGTGGTTCGCTCGGAGGAAGCAATCAGCCCCAGCATTTT,TRBV6-1,-,TRBJ1-5,-
CASSVDRNTEAFF,TGTGCCAGCAGCGTAGATCGGAACACTGAAGCTTTCTTT,TRBV9,-,TRBJ1-1,-
CASRLAGGQETQYF,TGTGCCAGCAGGCTAGCGGGGGGGCAAGAGACCCAGTACTTC,TRBV6-1,TRBD2,TRBJ2-5,-
CASSSRGLGFLYEQYF,TGTGCCAGCAGTTCTAGAGGCCTCGGGTTCTTATACGAGCAGTACTTC,TRBV28,-,TRBJ2-7,-
CAFITGGGNSNQPQHF,TGTGCCTTCATCACAGGGGGGGGAAATAGCAATCAGCCCCAGCATTTT,TRBV30,TRBD1,TRBJ1-5,-
CASSLVLGLGTEAFF,TGTGCCAGCAGCTTGGTTTTGGGGTTAGGGACTGAAGCTTTCTTT,TRBV5-4,-,TRBJ1-1,-
CSAIPSSGNTIYF,TGCAGCGCTATCCCGAGCTCTGGAAACACCATATATTTT,TRBV29-1,-,TRBJ1-3,-
CARSLKGRQGPGSPLHF,TGTGCCAGAAGCTTGAAGGGCAGACAGGGCCCGGGGTCACCCCTCCACTTT,TRBV5-3,TRBD1,TRBJ1-6,-
CAIGTSGNTIYF,TGTGCCATCGGGACGAGTGGAAACACCATATATTTT,TRBV10-3,-,TRBJ1-3,few
CAISESTGPNSPLHF,TGTGCCATCAGTGAGTCAACAGGGCCGAATTCACCCCTCCACTTT,TRBV10-3,-,TRBJ1-6,-
CASSPNGGYQETQYF,TGTGCCAGCAGCCCTAATGGGGGGTACCAAGAGACCCAGTACTTC,TRBV7-3,-,TRBJ2-5,-
CASKQGVYNEQFF,TGCGCCAGCAAACAGGGGGTCTACAATGAGCAGTTCTTC,TRBV5-1,TRBD1,TRBJ2-1,-
CASSTTAGVNTGELFF,TGTGCCAGTAGTACAACAGCGGGGGTGAACACCGGGGAGCTGTTTTTT,TRBV19,TRBD2,TRBJ2-2,-
CASSQVGGWQTQYF,TGCGCCAGCAGCCAAGTTGGGGGGTGGCAGACCCAGTACTTC,TRBV4-3,-,TRBJ2-5,-
CASSSVGAGKSYEQYF,TGTGCCAGCAGTTCCGTTGGGGCGGGTAAATCCTACGAGCAGTACTTC,TRBV28,-,TRBJ2-7,-
CASSLDRQGTDTQYF,TGCGCCAGCAGCTTGGACCGACAGGGCACAGATACGCAGTATTTT,TRBV5-1,-,TRBJ2-3,-
CASSLVWWEAFF,TGTGCCAGCAGCTTAGTCTGGTGGGAAGCTTTCTTT,TRBV7-2,-,TRBJ1-1,-
CASSLARDQPQHF,TGTGCCAGCAGCTTAGCACGTGATCAGCCCCAGCATTTT,TRBV11-2,-,TRBJ1-5,-
CASSQGPVRAGALPDTQYF,TGCGCCAGCAGCCAAGGTCCGGTCAGGGCGGGGGCCCTCCCAGATACGCAGTATTTT,TRBV4-3,-,TRBJ2-3,-